The 22 T cell receptor beta chains presented below share a single source sample, sequenced in a study of Graves' ophthalmopathy and Graves' hyperthyroidism. From RNA, the CDR3 regions of TCR beta chains were amplified and sequenced. First-round RT-PCR used HTBI primers; second-round multiplex PCR followed. TCRdb re-called the multiplex PCR reads with MiXCR, one entry per CDR3 protein. The sample carries roughly 400,000 distinct CDR3 sequences, 15% recorded once. Material for sequencing was peripheral blood. Receptors were obtained from a woman aged 18-29 years with stable Graves' hyperthyroidism.

This clonotype was seen ten or more times. V gene TRBV5-1 combines with J gene TRBJ1-1, with D uncertain. CDR3 length equals 14 residues. Germline CDR1 is SGHRS and CDR2 is YFSETQ. V lost 5 bases to trimming and J lost 1 base, with 12 bases between them. The CDR3 bases are TGCGCCAGCAGGGGCGGGTTGTCGAACACTGAAGCTTTCTTT. Translating gives CASRGGLSNTEAFF.

Of note for this clonotype: This sequence may be a read error, since a much larger clone differs from it by one base. This chain uses TRBV10-1 with TRBJ1-1, with a possible D match to TRBD1 (6 bases). This CDR3 spans 15 amino acids. Per the germline V gene, CDR1 is WNHNN and CDR2 is SYGVQD (reference sequence). The V gene lost 0 bases and the J gene lost 3 bases, with 11 bases spanning the gap. CDR3 amino acids: CASSESMAGDTEAFF. The CDR3 region has the DNA TGCGCCAGCAGTGAGTCGATGGCAGGGGACACTGAAGCTTTCTTT.

This clonotype has at least ten counts. V and J are TRBV7-6 and TRBJ2-5; a weak D match, TRBD2 (5 bases). V was cut by 5 bases and J by 2 bases, with 15 bases left in between. From germline, CDR1 is SGHVS and CDR2 FNYEAQ. The CDR3 runs 15 residues. The chain's CDR3 is CASSPAVGLQETQYF. DNA of the CDR3: TGTGCCAGCAGCCCCGCTGTTGGACTGCAAGAGACCCAGTACTTC. The entire variable domain, with the rest obtained from reference TRBV7-6 and TRBJ2-5, is as follows: GAGVSQSPRYKVTKRGQDVALRCDPISGHVSLYWYRQALGQGPEFLTYFNYEAQQDKSGLPNDRFSAERPEGSISTLTIQRTEQRDSAMYRCASSPAVGLQETQYFGPGTRLLVL.

V usage is TRBV2 and J usage is TRBJ1-2; D is unresolved. Germline assignment: CDR1 SNHLY and CDR2 FYNNEI. This CDR3 comprises 15 residues. Trimming removed 4 bases from V and 4 bases from J, with 16 bases in between. DNA for the CDR3: TGTGCCAGCAGTGGTGAACGGCGAACTCCCTATGGCTACACCTTC. It encodes CASSGERRTPYGYTF.

In this sample, this clonotype turned up many times. This chain joins TRBV7-9 and TRBJ2-4; no definite D call. Per the germline V gene, CDR1 is SEHNR and CDR2 is FQNEAQ (reference sequence). V lost 5 bases and J 1 base, leaving 6 bases between the germline ends. CDR3 length: 13 amino acids. The CDR3 spells CASSHAAKNIQYF. The CDR3 bases are TGTGCCAGCAGCCACGCGGCCAAAAACATTCAGTACTTC.

This clonotype came up once. This rearrangement joins TRBV6-5 to TRBJ1-6; 7 nucleotides align to TRBD1. The CDR3 runs to 14 residues. The V segment lost 4 bases and the J segment 10 bases; nucleotides outside the gene matches: 7. The germline CDR1 and CDR2 sequences are MNHEY and SVGAGI. The CDR3 DNA follows: TGTGCCAGCAGTTTCATCCGGGACAGCTCACCCCTCCACTTT. This gives the protein CASSFIRDSSPLHF.

This clonotype was recorded at least ten times. The chain is built from TRBV2 and TRBJ1-2, with a possible D match to TRBD1 (5 bases). Germline V gene sequence: CDR1 SNHLY, CDR2 FYNNEI. Trimming cost V 5 bases and J 5 bases, with 6 bases left between them. There are 11 residues in the CDR3. The CDR3 DNA reads as TGTGCCAGCAGTCGACAGTATGGCTACACCTTC. This encodes CASSRQYGYTF.

Many counts were recorded for this clonotype. This chain links TRBV6-1 with TRBJ2-1; tentative D call: TRBD2 (6 bases). The CDR3 totals 14 residues. Germline CDR1 is MNHNS and CDR2 is SASEGT. Between the trimmed V and J ends, which lost 7 bases and 7 bases, there was a span of 17 bases. As DNA, the CDR3 is TGTGCCAGCACAGTGACTAGAAGAGAAAATGAGCAGTTCTTC. Translated: CASTVTRRENEQFF.

In DNA form, the CDR3 reads TGCAGTGCTAGTGGACTAGGGGGGGGGGAACTTCCGGTAGGGGACGAGCAGTACTTC. Protein sequence: CSASGLGGGELPVGDEQYF. This chain links TRBV20-1 with TRBJ2-7; D is perhaps TRBD2 (7 bases). The CDR3 has 19 amino acids. Germline assignment: CDR1 DFQATT and CDR2 SNEGSKA (reference sequence). Between the trimmed V and J ends, which lost 3 bases and 5 bases, there was a span of 32 bases.

The chain employs TRBV9 and TRBJ2-5; D perhaps matches TRBD2 (7 bases). The tail of the sequence fits TRBJ2-4 better, so the J call may be wrong. CDR1 and CDR2 (germline): SGDLS, YYNGEE. The CDR3 is made up of 13 amino acids. DNA for the CDR3: TGTGCCAGCAGCCCCCAGGGGAGGGACATTCAGTACTTC. This translates into CASSPQGRDIQYF.

This clonotype came up many times. The chain recombines TRBV9 with TRBJ1-6; tentative D call: TRBD1 (6 bases). This CDR3 has 16 amino acids. The germline gives CDR1 SGDLS, CDR2 YYNGEE. V lost 4 bases and J lost 8, with 19 bases in between. CDR3 nucleotides: TGTGCCAGCAGCCCCTCCGACAGGTATGGGGATTCACCCCTCCACTTT. It translates to CASSPSDRYGDSPLHF.

The V call is TRBV29-1, the J call TRBJ2-5; TRBD2 matches at 12 bases. J was trimmed by 6 bases and V by 4 bases; bases with no gene match: 6. CDR1 is SQVTM and CDR2 is ANQGSEA in the germline V gene. This CDR3 is 14 amino acids long. The CDR3 reads CSVGLAGGRQTQYF. The DNA for the CDR3 is TGCAGCGTTGGGCTAGCGGGGGGGCGACAGACCCAGTACTTC.

This clonotype was found many times. The chain joins TRBV6-5 to TRBJ1-6; 7 bases map to TRBD1. V trimming: 6 bases; J trimming: 7 bases; junction bases outside the gene matches: 9. The CDR3 contains 15 residues. Germline V gene sequence: CDR1 MNHEY, CDR2 SVGAGI. The CDR3 region is CASSLDRVGNSPLHF. CDR3 DNA: TGTGCCAGCAGCTTAGACAGGGTAGGGAATTCACCCCTCCACTTT.

This clonotype was counted ten times or more. This chain uses TRBV24-1 with TRBJ2-3; the D gene is possibly TRBD1 (6 bases). V lost 12 bases to trimming and J lost 1 base, with 13 bases between them. The CDR3 extends over 13 amino acids. Germline loops: CDR1 KGHDR, CDR2 SFDVKD. Written as DNA, the CDR3 is TGTGCCGTAAACAGGGTGGGCACAGATACGCAGTATTTT. Encoded protein: CAVNRVGTDTQYF.

The chain carries TRBV29-1 and TRBJ2-7; D tentatively reads TRBD1 or TRBD2 (5 bases each). The CDR3 totals 14 residues. Looked up from germline, CDR1 is SQVTM and CDR2 is ANQGSEA. Trimming shortened V by 6 bases and J by 5 bases, and 20 bases separated the two germline ends. The CDR3 sequence is CSVDGGFGLNEQYF. DNA of the CDR3: TGCAGCGTGGATGGGGGTTTCGGACTCAACGAGCAGTACTTC.

The chain employs TRBV3-1 and TRBJ1-2, with D maybe TRBD1 (5 bases). CDR1 LGHDT and CDR2 YNNKEL come from the germline V gene (reference sequence). The CDR3 has 14 amino acids. Trimming removed 4 bases from V and 6 bases from J, with 15 bases in between. The CDR3 sequence is CASSRYGADDGYTF. The CDR3 nucleotides read TGTGCCAGCAGCCGATATGGGGCGGATGATGGCTACACCTTC. Combining the CDR3 with reference TRBV3-1 and TRBJ1-2 gives the whole variable domain DTAVSQTPKYLVTQMGNDKSIKCEQNLGHDTMYWYKQDSKKFLKIMFSYNNKELIINETVPNRFSPKSPDKAHLNLHINSLELGDSAVYFCASSRYGADDGYTFGSGTRLTVV.

This clonotype was observed a few times. This chain links TRBV9 with TRBJ1-2; D might be TRBD1 (5 bases). V shed 0 bases and J shed 4 bases, with 10 bases lying between them. The CDR3 is 14 residues long. Germline V gives CDR1 SGDLS, CDR2 YYNGEE. DNA for the CDR3: TGTGCCAGCAGCGTAGACTGGGGCGCCTATGGCTACACCTTC. This codes for CASSVDWGAYGYTF.

This clonotype came up many times. The gene calls are TRBV15 and TRBJ2-7; 11 positions agree with TRBD2. The CDR3 runs 19 residues. The junction had 16 bases not matched to a gene; V was cut back by 3 bases and J by 3 bases. Looked up from germline, CDR1 is LNHNV and CDR2 is YYDKDF (reference sequence). This chain's CDR3 is CATSRAPLAGAPNFYEQYF. CDR3 nucleotides: TGTGCCACCAGCAGGGCACCACTAGCGGGAGCCCCGAACTTCTACGAGCAGTACTTC.

This clonotype showed up many times. CDR3 amino acids: CASSILGDPMNTEAFF. CDR3 DNA: TGTGCCAGTAGTATATTAGGGGACCCGATGAACACTGAAGCTTTCTTT. The chain joins TRBV19 to TRBJ1-1; TRBD1 might be the D (5 bases). The CDR3 is made up of 16 amino acids. The germline CDR1 and CDR2 sequences are LNHDA and SQIVND (reference sequence). Trimming cost V 2 bases and J 0 bases, with 13 bases left between them.

This sequence joins TRBV7-9 and TRBJ2-7; no clear D gene. Deletions cut 3 bases from V and 6 bases from J, with 9 bases between. CDR1 and CDR2 from the germline V gene are SEHNR and FQNEAQ (reference sequence). The CDR3 covers 12 residues. For the CDR3, the DNA is TGTGCCAGCAGCTTCCCCGTGGGCGAGCAGTACTTC. It encodes CASSFPVGEQYF.

This clonotype has a count of ten or more. This rearrangement joins TRBV6-1 to TRBJ2-5; D call uncertain. Germline CDR1 and CDR2: MNHNS and SASEGT. The CDR3 length is 14 residues. The V gene lost 1 base and the J gene lost 2 bases, with 8 bases spanning the gap. For the CDR3, the DNA is TGTGCCAGCAGTGAAGTGGCAGTTCAAGAGACCCAGTACTTC. Protein: CASSEVAVQETQYF.

This clonotype appeared many times. The chain employs TRBV2 and TRBJ1-2; D ambiguous. The V gene's germline CDR1 is SNHLY and CDR2 FYNNEI. Trimming removed 2 bases at V and 0 bases at J, with 10 bases between. CDR3 length: 15 amino acids. The CDR3 spells CASSERRGANYGYTF. The CDR3, as DNA: TGTGCCAGCAGTGAACGGCGAGGAGCTAACTATGGCTACACCTTC.